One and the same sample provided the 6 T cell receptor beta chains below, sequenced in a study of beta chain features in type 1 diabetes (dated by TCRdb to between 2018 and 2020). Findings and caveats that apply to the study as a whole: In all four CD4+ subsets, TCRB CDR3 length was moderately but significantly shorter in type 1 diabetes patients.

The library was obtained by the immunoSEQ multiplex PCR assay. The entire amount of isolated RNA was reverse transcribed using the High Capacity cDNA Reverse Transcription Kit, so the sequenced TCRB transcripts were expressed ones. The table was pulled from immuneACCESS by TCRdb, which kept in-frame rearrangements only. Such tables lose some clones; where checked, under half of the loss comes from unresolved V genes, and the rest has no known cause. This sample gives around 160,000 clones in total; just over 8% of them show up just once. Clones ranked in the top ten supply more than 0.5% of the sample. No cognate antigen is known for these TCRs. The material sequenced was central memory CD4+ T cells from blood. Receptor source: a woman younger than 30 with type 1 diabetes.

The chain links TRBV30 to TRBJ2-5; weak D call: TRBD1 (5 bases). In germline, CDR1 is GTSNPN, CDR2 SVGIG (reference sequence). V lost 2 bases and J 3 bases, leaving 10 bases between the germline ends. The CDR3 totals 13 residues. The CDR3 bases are TGTGCCTGGAGTAGGGGCACTAAAGAGACCCAGTACTTC. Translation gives CAWSRGTKETQYF.

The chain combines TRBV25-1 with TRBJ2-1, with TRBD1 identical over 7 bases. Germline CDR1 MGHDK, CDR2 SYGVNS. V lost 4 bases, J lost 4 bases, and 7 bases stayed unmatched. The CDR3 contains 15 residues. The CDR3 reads CASSAMRGQYNEQFF. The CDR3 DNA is TGTGCCAGCAGTGCTATGAGGGGACAGTACAATGAGCAGTTCTTC.

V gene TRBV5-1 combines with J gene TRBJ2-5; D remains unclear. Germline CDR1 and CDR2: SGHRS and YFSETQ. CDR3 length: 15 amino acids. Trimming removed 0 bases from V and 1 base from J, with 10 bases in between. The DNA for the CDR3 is TGCGCCAGCAGCTTGGGGAGCGTAGCCCAAGAGACCCAGTACTTC. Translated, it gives CASSLGSVAQETQYF.

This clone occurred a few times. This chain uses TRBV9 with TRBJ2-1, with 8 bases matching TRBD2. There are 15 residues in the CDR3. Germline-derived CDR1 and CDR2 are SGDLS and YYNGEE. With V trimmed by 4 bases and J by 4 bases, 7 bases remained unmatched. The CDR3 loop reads CASSPTSGLYNEQFF. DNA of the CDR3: TGTGCCAGCAGCCCCACTAGCGGTCTTTACAATGAGCAGTTCTTC.

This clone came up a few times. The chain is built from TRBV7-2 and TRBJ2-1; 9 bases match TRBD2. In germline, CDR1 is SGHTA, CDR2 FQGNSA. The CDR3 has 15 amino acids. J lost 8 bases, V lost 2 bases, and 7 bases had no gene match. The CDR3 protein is CASSLMVAGVDEQFF. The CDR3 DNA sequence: TGTGCCAGCAGCTTAATGGTAGCGGGGGTTGATGAGCAGTTCTTC.

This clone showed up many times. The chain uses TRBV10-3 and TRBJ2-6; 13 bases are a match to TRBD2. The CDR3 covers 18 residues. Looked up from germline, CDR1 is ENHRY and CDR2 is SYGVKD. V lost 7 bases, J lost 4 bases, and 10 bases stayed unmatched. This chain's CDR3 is CAITPSGLAGAGANVLTF. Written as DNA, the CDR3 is TGTGCCATCACCCCCAGCGGACTAGCGGGAGCCGGGGCCAACGTCCTGACTTTC.